This TCR beta chain was observed in a study of metastatic and nonmetastatic thyroid tumors. Across the whole study: Where malignant and benign thyroid patients were concerned, repertoires were compared across blood and tumor or nodule tissue.

Patients underwent thyroid surgery, and none had received any treatment before it. By sample fraction, this clone is medium-sized (0.01 to 0.1%). TCRdb reanalyzed the PCR reads with MiXCR. The repertoire holds under 15,000 clones, with under 25% as singletons. This TCR was recovered from a female donor with papillary thyroid cancer or a benign thyroid nodule (not recorded which). Some clones in this sample may be carry-over from other donors' samples. Sequencing used adjacent normal tissue.

CDR3 bases: TGTGCCACGAGGGGGGGCGCGTCTGATGGCTACACCTTC. Its protein is CATRGGASDGYTF. This chain links TRBV2 with TRBJ1-2; D may be TRBD1 (6 bases). Germline values: CDR1 SNHLY, CDR2 FYNNEI. V shed 10 bases and J shed 6 bases, with 18 bases lying between them. The CDR3 spans 13 residues.